This T cell receptor (beta chain) emerged from a study of blood T cell repertoires in COVID-19 (dated by TCRdb to 2020 to 2021). About the full investigation: Samples covering the acute and convalescent phases of COVID-19 were provided by collaborators in the United States, Italy and Spain. HLA class I and class II types, where available, came from metadata supplied by the sample provider rather than from assay-based typing. The prospective study material was composed of cDNA or gDNA derived from T cells, B-cell-depleted T cells, or PBMCs. Subjects who had been exposed to COVID-19, were actively infected with it, or had recovered from it provided the deeply sampled blood TCRbeta repertoires that made up the dataset. A freely available public database, intended as a resource for researchers studying the immune response to SARS-CoV-2, is where the repertoires were released. The sample metadata nearly always contained a de-identified subject ID, COVID-19 status, age in years and sex. The samples were drawn from two sources: the first 160 participants of the ongoing ImmuneRACE study, and approximately 1,300 subjects contributed by 6 global collaborators. Summary of the overall study and its limitations: The amount of clinical and demographic metadata varied by source and participant and was provided uncurated.

The immunoSEQ Assay, a bias-controlled multiplex PCR, was used to amplify TCRbeta CDR3 regions from genomic DNA. The original methods were these. Within the assay, amplification of reference gene primers was used to estimate how many nucleated cells each sample contained. To quantify the absolute abundance of each unique TCRbeta CDR3 rearrangement, sequence reads were collapsed and filtered. For each sample, productive Simpson clonality was calculated as the square root of Simpson's diversity index over productive rearrangements. In its TCRdb copy, this immuneACCESS table keeps in-frame sequences only and misses some clones. Where compared with another copy, unresolved V genes explain less than half of these, and the others have no known cause. V and J calls and clone size are as listed in that table; D and trimming were resolved from the DNA. This sample lists tens of thousands of clones; just over 85% were detected once. In total, the top ten clones hold 14% of the sample.

Comments on this clone: Its antigen remains unidentified. No base quality information exists; no much larger clone differs at one position.

Each collaborating institution followed its own protocols to collect whole blood in K2EDTA tubes. For TCRbeta analysis, collaborator samples were shipped as frozen whole blood, as isolated PBMCs, or as DNA extracted from either sample type. The sample was peripheral blood. The TCR sequence derives from a man between 65 and 80 years old with acute or convalescent COVID-19.

The nucleotides read TGCAGCGCCCTGGGACAGGGGGAGTCGGACACCATATATTTT. Translated, this gives CSALGQGESDTIYF. The V gene is TRBV29-1 and the J gene is TRBJ1-3, with TRBD1 matching 11 junction bases. From the cysteine up to the phenylalanine, the CDR3 has a length of 14 residues. The only DNA kept is the CDR3, 42 bases in frame from the first base. V and J are trimmed by 7 bases and 8 bases, and the gene matches miss 10 bases of the junction. For CDR1 and CDR2, the germline V gene lists SQVTM and ANQGSEA.